This T cell receptor beta chain was captured by sequencing in a study of cytomegalovirus exposure and HLA in healthy donors. Germline trimming cut 5 bases from V and 4 bases from J; bases unmatched to any gene: 7. CDR3 length: 15 amino acids. The germline CDR1 and CDR2 sequences are PRHDT and FYEKMQ (reference sequence). Vbeta (60) and Jbeta (13) primers were used in the PCR. The method was immunoSEQ multiplex PCR; TCRdb's version includes in-frame clones alone and lacks a portion of them. The sample has over 130,000 clones, about 84% seen once; the top ten hold 2% to 3%. The V gene is TRBV13, the J gene TRBJ2-2, with 7 bases identical to TRBD2. The receptor's source is a man aged 50-59 years in good health and CMV-seronegative. Sequenced: PBMCs. In DNA form, the CDR3 reads TGTGCCAGCAGCCCCGCTAGCGGAGCCACCGGGGAGCTGTTTTTT. This translates into CASSPASGATGELFF.